The 9 T cell receptor beta chains presented below share a single source sample, sequenced in a study of PD-1 blockade in mismatch repair-deficient tumors. TCRdb's copy holds only in-frame clones and misses some; the assay was immunoSEQ multiplex PCR. The sample lists about 39,000 clones, 65% to 85% occurring once. The source was PBMCs, collected 38 to 40 weeks after starting pembrolizumab. The receptors were gathered from an adult with mismatch repair-deficient cancer.

This chain joins TRBV13 and TRBJ1-2; 9 nucleotides agree with TRBD1. The CDR3 contains 17 residues. Germline CDR1 and CDR2: PRHDT and FYEKMQ (reference sequence). V gave up 6 bases and J gave up 4 bases; unmatched junction bases: 15. CDR3 residues: CASSWGDREDKSYGYTF. CDR3 sequence (DNA): TGTGCCAGCAGTTGGGGGGACAGGGAGGACAAGAGCTATGGCTACACCTTC.

For the CDR3, the DNA is TGTGCCAGCAGCTTGGCGGGCGGGAACTACGAGCAGTACTTC. The encoded protein is CASSLAGGNYEQYF. This chain uses TRBV5-5 with TRBJ2-7, with D perhaps TRBD2 (6 bases). The CDR3 extends over 14 amino acids. Trimming cost V 0 bases and J 3 bases, with 10 bases left between them. The germline V gene encodes CDR1 SGHKS and CDR2 YYEKEE (reference sequence).

The chain carries TRBV9 and TRBJ1-1; D is ambiguous. Germline CDR1 reads SGDLS; CDR2 reads YYNGEE. V was shortened by 4 bases and J by 0 bases, with 10 bases between the two germline ends. The CDR3 is made up of 14 amino acids. The CDR3 DNA reads as TGTGCCAGCAGCAATACCGAGCTGAACACTGAAGCTTTCTTT. It is translated as CASSNTELNTEAFF.

V gene TRBV27 combines with J gene TRBJ1-5, with 8 bases aligning to TRBD1. Per germline, CDR1 MNHEY and CDR2 SMNVEV (reference sequence). There are 16 residues in the CDR3. The V segment lost 4 bases and the J segment 5 bases; nucleotides outside the gene matches: 10. The CDR3 region is CASSYSGGRVDQPQHF. In nucleotides, the CDR3 is TGTGCCAGCAGTTATTCAGGGGGCAGGGTTGATCAGCCCCAGCATTTT.

The rearrangement uses TRBV30 and TRBJ1-6; 10 bases match TRBD1. The CDR3 sequence is 15 residues long. V trimming: 2 bases; J trimming: 7 bases; junction bases outside the gene matches: 5. Germline V gene lookup returns CDR1 GTSNPN and CDR2 SVGIG (reference sequence). The CDR3 here is CAWSRQGAGNSPLHF. The CDR3 DNA sequence: TGTGCCTGGAGTCGACAGGGGGCTGGGAATTCACCCCTCCACTTT. Filled out from reference TRBV30 and TRBJ1-6, the complete variable domain reads SQTIHQWPATLVQPVGSPLSLECTVEGTSNPNLYWYRQAAGRGLQLLFYSVGIGQISSEVPQNLSASRPQDRQFILSSKKLLLSDSGFYLCAWSRQGAGNSPLHFGNGTRLTVT.

V gene TRBV29-1 combines with J gene TRBJ2-3; 7 nucleotides line up with TRBD1. J was trimmed by 0 bases and V by 6 bases; bases with no gene match: 9. Germline CDR1 and CDR2: SQVTM and ANQGSEA. This CDR3 has 15 amino acids. The CDR3 reads CSVQGTETSTDTQYF. The CDR3 nucleotides are TGCAGCGTGCAAGGGACAGAGACTAGCACAGATACGCAGTATTTT.

This clone was observed once. This chain connects TRBV9 to TRBJ2-1; TRBD2 matches at 7 bases. Germline values: CDR1 SGDLS, CDR2 YYNGEE. CDR3 length: 15 residues. V lost 4 bases to trimming and J lost 2 bases; unmatched junction nucleotides: 6. In DNA, the CDR3 is TGTGCCAGCAGCCCGGCCGGGACTACCTACAATGAGCAGTTCTTC. Protein: CASSPAGTTYNEQFF.

This clone was observed a single time. The chain uses TRBV27 and TRBJ2-7; 8 bases line up with TRBD1. The CDR3 totals 14 residues. J was trimmed by 1 base and V by 9 bases; bases with no gene match: 8. Germline CDR1 reads MNHEY; CDR2 reads SMNVEV (reference sequence). In DNA form, the CDR3 reads TGTGCCAGGACCGGACAGGGAAGATCCTACGAGCAGTACTTC. Amino acid sequence: CARTGQGRSYEQYF.

This clone has a single count. An end of the junction differs from the germline gene, which may be a read error. The V and J genes are TRBV7-7 and TRBJ2-1, with D maybe TRBD2 (6 bases). Germline V lookup: CDR1 SSHAT, CDR2 FNYEAQ (reference sequence). The CDR3 length is 20 residues. The CDR3 reads CASSLERPHWEAGPYNEQFF. Here the CDR3 DNA reads TGTGCTAGCAGCTTAGAGAGGCCCCACTGGGAGGCGGGCCCCTACAATGAGCAGTTCTTC.